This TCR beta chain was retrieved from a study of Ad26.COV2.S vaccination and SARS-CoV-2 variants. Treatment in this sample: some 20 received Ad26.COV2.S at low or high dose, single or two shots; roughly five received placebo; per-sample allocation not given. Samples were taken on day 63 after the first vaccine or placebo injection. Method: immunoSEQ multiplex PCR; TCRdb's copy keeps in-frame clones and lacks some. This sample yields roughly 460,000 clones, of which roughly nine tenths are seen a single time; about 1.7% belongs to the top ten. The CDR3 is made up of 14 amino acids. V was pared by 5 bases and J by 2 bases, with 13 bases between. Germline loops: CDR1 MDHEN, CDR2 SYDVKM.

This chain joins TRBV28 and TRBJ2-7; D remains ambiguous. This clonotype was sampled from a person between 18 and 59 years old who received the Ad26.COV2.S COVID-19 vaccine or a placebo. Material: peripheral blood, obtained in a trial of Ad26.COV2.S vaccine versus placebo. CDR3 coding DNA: TGTGCCAGCAGTCCTCCGGTCGGAGCCTACGAGCAGTACTTC. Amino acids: CASSPPVGAYEQYF.